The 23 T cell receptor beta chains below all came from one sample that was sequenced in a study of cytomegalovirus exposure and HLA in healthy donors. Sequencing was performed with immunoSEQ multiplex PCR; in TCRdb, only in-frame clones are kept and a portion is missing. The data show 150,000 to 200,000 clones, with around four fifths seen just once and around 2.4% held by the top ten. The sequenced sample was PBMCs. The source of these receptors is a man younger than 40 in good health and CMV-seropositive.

CDR3 amino acids: CASSFSVQVHGELFF. In nucleotides, the CDR3 is TGTGCCAGCAGTTTTTCTGTCCAGGTGCACGGGGAGCTGTTTTTT. The chain has TRBV27 and TRBJ2-2; D gene ambiguous. The germline CDR1 and CDR2 sequences are MNHEY and SMNVEV (reference sequence). V was trimmed by 3 bases and J by 7 bases, leaving 15 bases between them. The CDR3 has 15 residues.

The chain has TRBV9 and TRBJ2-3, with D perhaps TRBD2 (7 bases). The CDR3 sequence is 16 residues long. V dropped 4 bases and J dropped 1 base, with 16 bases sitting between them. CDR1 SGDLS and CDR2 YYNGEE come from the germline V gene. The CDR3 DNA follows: TGTGCCAGCAGCTCCGGAGGGGGGGTTCGCACAGATACGCAGTATTTT. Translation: CASSSGGGVRTDTQYF.

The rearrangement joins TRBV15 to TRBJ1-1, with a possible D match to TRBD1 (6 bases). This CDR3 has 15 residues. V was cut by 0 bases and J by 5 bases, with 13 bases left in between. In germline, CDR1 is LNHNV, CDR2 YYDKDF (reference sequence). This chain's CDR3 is CATSRDWQGKTEAFF. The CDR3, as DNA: TGTGCCACCAGCAGAGACTGGCAGGGGAAAACTGAAGCTTTCTTT.

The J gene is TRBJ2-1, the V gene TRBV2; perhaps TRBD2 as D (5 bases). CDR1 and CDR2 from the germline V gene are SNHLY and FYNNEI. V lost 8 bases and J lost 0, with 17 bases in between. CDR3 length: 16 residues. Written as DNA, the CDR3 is TGTGCCAGCGCCGAGGTGAGGGCCAGCTCCTACAATGAGCAGTTCTTC. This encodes CASAEVRASSYNEQFF.

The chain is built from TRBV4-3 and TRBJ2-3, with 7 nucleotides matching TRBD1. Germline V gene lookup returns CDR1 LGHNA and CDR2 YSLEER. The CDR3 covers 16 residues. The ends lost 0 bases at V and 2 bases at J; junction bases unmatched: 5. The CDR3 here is CASSQERGQITDTQYF. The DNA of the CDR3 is TGCGCCAGCAGCCAAGAAAGGGGACAGATCACAGATACGCAGTATTTT.

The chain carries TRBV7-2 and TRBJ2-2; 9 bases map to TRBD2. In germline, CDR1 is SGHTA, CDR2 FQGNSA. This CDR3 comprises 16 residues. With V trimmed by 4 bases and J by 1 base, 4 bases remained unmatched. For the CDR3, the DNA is TGTGCCAGCAGCTCCGGGACTAGCCTGAACACCGGGGAGCTGTTTTTT. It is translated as CASSSGTSLNTGELFF.

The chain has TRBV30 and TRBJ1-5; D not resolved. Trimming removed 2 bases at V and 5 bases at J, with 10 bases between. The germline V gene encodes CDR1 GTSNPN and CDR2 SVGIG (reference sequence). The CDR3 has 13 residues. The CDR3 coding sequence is TGTGCCTGGAGTCTGCACAGTGATCAGCCCCAGCATTTT. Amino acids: CAWSLHSDQPQHF.

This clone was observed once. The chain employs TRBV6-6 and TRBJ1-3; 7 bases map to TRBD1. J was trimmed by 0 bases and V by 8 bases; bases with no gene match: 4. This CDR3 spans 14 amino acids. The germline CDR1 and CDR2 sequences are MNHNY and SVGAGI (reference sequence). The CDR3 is CASADRVSGNTIYF. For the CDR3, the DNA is TGTGCCAGCGCCGACAGGGTCTCTGGAAACACCATATATTTT.

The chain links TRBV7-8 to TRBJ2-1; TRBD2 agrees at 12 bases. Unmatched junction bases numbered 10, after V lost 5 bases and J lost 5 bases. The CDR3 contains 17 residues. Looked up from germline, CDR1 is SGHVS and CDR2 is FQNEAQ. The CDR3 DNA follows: TGTGCCAGCAGCCCAAGACTAGCGGGGGCCTTAAACAATGAGCAGTTCTTC. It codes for CASSPRLAGALNNEQFF.

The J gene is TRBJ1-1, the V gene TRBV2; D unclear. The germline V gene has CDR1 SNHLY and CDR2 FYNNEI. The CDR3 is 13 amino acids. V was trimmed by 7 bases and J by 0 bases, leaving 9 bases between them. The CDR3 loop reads CASMEEMNTEAFF. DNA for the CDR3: TGTGCCAGCATGGAGGAGATGAACACTGAAGCTTTCTTT.

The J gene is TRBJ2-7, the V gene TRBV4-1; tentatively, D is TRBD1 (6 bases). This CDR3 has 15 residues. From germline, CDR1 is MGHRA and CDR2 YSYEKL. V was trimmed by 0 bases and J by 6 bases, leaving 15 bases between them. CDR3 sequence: CASSQDGGQGREQYF. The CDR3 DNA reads TGCGCCAGCAGCCAAGACGGTGGGCAGGGGCGCGAGCAGTACTTC.

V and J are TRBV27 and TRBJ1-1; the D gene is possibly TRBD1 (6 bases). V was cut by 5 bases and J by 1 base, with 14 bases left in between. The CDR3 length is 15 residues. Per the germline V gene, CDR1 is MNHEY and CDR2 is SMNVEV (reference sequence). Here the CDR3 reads CASSIQTGGNTEAFF. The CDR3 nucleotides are TGTGCCAGCAGTATCCAGACAGGAGGGAACACTGAAGCTTTCTTT.

The CDR3 region has the DNA TGTGCCAGCAGTTACGCTGGACAGGGACTCCACTTT. This translates into CASSYAGQGLHF. The chain is built from TRBV27 and TRBJ1-6; 8 positions match TRBD1. The CDR3 is made up of 12 amino acids. CDR1 and CDR2 from the germline V gene are MNHEY and SMNVEV (reference sequence). The ends lost 4 bases at V and 16 bases at J; junction bases unmatched: 6.

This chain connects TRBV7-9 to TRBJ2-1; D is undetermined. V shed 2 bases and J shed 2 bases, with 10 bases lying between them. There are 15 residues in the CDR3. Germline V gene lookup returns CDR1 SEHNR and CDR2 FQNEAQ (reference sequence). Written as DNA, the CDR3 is TGTGCCAGCAGCTTATCGCTAGGCCCCTACAATGAGCAGTTCTTC. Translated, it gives CASSLSLGPYNEQFF.

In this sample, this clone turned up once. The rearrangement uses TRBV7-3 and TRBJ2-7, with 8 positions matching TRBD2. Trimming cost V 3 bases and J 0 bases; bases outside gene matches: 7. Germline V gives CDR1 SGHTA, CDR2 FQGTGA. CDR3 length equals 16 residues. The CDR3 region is CASSFILAANSYEQYF. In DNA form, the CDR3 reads TGTGCCAGCAGCTTTATACTAGCGGCAAACTCCTACGAGCAGTACTTC.

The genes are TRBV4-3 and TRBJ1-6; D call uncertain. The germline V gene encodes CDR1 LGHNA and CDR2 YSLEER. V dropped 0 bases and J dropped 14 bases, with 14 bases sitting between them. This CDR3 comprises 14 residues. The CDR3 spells CASSQDANTRALHF. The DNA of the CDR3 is TGCGCCAGCAGCCAAGACGCGAACACCCGGGCCCTCCACTTT.

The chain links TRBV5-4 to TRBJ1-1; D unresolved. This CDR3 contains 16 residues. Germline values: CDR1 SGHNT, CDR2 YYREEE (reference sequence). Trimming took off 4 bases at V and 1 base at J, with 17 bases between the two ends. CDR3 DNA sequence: TGTGCCAGCAGCGGGAGTATAGGGCGCCCGAACACTGAAGCTTTCTTT. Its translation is CASSGSIGRPNTEAFF.

CDR3 loop: CASSWTSGGANEQFF. Written as DNA, the CDR3 is TGCGCCAGCAGCTGGACTAGCGGGGGGGCCAATGAGCAGTTCTTC. V gene TRBV5-1 combines with J gene TRBJ2-1; 15 nucleotides align to TRBD2. Germline-derived CDR1 and CDR2 are SGHRS and YFSETQ. The CDR3 extends over 15 amino acids. Losses at the gene ends were 3 bases for V and 6 bases for J; bases not matched to a gene: 1.

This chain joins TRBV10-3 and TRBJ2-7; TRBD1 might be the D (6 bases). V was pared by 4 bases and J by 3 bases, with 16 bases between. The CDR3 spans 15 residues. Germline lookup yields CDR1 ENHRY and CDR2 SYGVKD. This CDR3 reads CAISAGYSGVYEQYF. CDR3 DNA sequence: TGTGCCATCAGTGCGGGTTACTCAGGGGTCTACGAGCAGTACTTC.

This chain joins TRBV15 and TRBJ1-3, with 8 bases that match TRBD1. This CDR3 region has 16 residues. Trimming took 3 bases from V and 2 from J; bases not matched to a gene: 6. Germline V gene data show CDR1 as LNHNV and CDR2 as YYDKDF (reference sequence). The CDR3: CATSSPTGGAGNTIYF. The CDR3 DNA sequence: TGTGCCACCAGCAGTCCCACAGGGGGTGCTGGAAACACCATATATTTT.

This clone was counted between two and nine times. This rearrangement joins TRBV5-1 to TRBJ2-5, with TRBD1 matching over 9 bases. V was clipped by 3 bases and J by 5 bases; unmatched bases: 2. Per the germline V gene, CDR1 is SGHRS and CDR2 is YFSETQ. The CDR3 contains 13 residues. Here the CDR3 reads CASSWDRVETQYF. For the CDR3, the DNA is TGCGCCAGCAGCTGGGACAGGGTGGAGACCCAGTACTTC. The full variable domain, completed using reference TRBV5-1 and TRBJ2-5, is KAGVTQTPRYLIKTRGQQVTLSCSPISGHRSVSWYQQTPGQGLQFLFEYFSETQRNKGNFPGRFSGRQFSNSRSEMNVSTLELGDSALYLCASSWDRVETQYFGPGTRLLVL.

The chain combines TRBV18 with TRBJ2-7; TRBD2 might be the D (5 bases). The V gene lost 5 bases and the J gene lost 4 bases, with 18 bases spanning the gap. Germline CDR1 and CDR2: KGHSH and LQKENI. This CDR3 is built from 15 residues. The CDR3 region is CASSTAGTLVYEQYF. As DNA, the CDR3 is TGTGCCAGCTCAACGGCGGGTACCCTTGTTTACGAGCAGTACTTC.

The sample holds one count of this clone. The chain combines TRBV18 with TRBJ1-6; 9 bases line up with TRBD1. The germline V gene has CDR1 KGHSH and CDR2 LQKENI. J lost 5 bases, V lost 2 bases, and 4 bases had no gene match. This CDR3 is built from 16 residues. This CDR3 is CASSPAGQGNNSPLHF. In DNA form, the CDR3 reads TGTGCCAGCTCACCAGCCGGACAGGGGAATAATTCACCCCTCCACTTT.